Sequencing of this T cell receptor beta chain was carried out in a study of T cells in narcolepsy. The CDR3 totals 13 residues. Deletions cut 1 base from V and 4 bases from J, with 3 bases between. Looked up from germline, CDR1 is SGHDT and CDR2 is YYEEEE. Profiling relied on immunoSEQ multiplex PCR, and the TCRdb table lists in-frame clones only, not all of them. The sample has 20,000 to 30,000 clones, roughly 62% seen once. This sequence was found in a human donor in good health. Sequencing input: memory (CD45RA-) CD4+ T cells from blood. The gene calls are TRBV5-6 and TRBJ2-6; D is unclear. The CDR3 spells CASSLPGANVLTF. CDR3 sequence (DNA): TGTGCCAGCAGCTTGCCCGGGGCCAACGTCCTGACTTTC.